This is a list of T cell receptor beta chains from one sample in a study of shared clonotypes between healthy human individuals. Some clones are missing from TCRdb's copy, which holds only in-frame ones; the method was immunoSEQ multiplex PCR. Of around 2,000,000 clones listed, just over 90% are singletons. Sequences were obtained from naive CD8+ T cells from PBMCs. All receptors derive from a man in his late teens or twenties in good health. Some clones in this sample may be carry-over from other donors' samples. Each CDR3 is given with its conserved first and last residue. A D gene is named only where the DNA matches it firmly. Rows may omit the clone size; those that give it use once, few, many or a size class.

V	J	length	size	D	DNA	CDR3
TRBV27	TRBJ2-7	16	.	.	TGTGCCAGCAGTTTATTGGGGGGTTCCATTACCTACGAGCAGTACTTC	CASSLLGGSITYEQYF
TRBV28	TRBJ1-1	13	few	.	TGTGCCAGCAGTTCCGGACAGAACACTGAAGCTTTCTTT	CASSSGQNTEAFF
TRBV6-6	TRBJ2-3	15	.	TRBD2	TGTGCCAGCAGTTACTCCGGGACTAGCGGGGATACGCAGTATTTT	CASSYSGTSGDTQYF
TRBV7-7	TRBJ1-4	15	.	.	TGTGCCAGCAGTCAAAATCAGGGTCTGGGAGAAAAACTGTTTTTT	CASSQNQGLGEKLFF
TRBV29-1	TRBJ2-2	13	.	.	TGCAGCGTTGTCGGCAGGGACACCGGGGAGCTGTTTTTT	CSVVGRDTGELFF
TRBV28	TRBJ1-5	16	.	.	TGTGCCAGCAGTCCCATGGGGCGGTATAGCAATCAGCCCCAGCATTTT	CASSPMGRYSNQPQHF
TRBV6-1	TRBJ2-7	15	.	.	TGTGCCAGCACTCCTGTGGGACGGCTGGGTGAAGAGCAGTACTTC	CASTPVGRLGEEQYF
TRBV5-4	TRBJ1-1	15	.	.	TGTGCCAGCAGCCCCTTGGGGTCGATGAACACTGAAGCTTTCTTT	CASSPLGSMNTEAFF
TRBV28	TRBJ2-7	10	.	.	TGTGCCAGCAGTATGGGCGAGCAGTACTTC	CASSMGEQYF
TRBV7-3	TRBJ2-1	15	.	.	TGTGCCAGCAGCCCTGTCGGGGGGCTCTACAATGAGCAGTTCTTC	CASSPVGGLYNEQFF
TRBV19	TRBJ2-7	14	.	.	TGTGCCAGTAGTATGGGTCTAGCAGCCTACGAGCAGTACTTC	CASSMGLAAYEQYF
TRBV27	TRBJ2-1	16	.	TRBD2	TGTGCCAGCAGTGCGCCAACTAGCGGGAGGTCGTATGAGCAGTTCTTC	CASSAPTSGRSYEQFF
TRBV27	TRBJ2-5	14	.	.	TGTGCCAGCAGTTTATCCAGGGACGGAGAGACCCAGTACTTC	CASSLSRDGETQYF
TRBV5-1	TRBJ2-7	13	.	TRBD1	TGCGCCAGCAGCTTCGACAGGGGCCGCGAGCAGTACTTC	CASSFDRGREQYF
TRBV25-1	TRBJ2-5	15	.	TRBD1	TGTGCCAGCAGTGGACCAGGGGGCGGTTTAAAGACCCAGTACTTC	CASSGPGGGLKTQYF
TRBV14	TRBJ2-3	15	.	TRBD2	TGTGCCAGCAGCCAAGGACTAGCGGGAGTCTATACGCAGTATTTT	CASSQGLAGVYTQYF
TRBV5-6	TRBJ1-2	15	.	.	TGTGCCAGCAGCTTGGCCCGTCTAGAGGATTATGGCTACACCTTC	CASSLARLEDYGYTF
TRBV6-4	TRBJ1-2	12	.	.	TGTGCCAGCAGTGAGGGAGGATCTGGCTACACCTTC	CASSEGGSGYTF
TRBV5-1	TRBJ2-7	14	.	.	TGCGCCAGCAGCTTGGCCGTCGGCTCCTACGAGCAGTACTTC	CASSLAVGSYEQYF
TRBV27	TRBJ2-5	13	once	.	TGTGCCAGCATCCTTCGGTCCCAAGAGACCCAGTACTTC	CASILRSQETQYF
TRBV9	TRBJ1-5	15	.	.	TGTGCCAGCAGCGTATCGGGGATAAGCAATCAGCCCCAGCATTTT	CASSVSGISNQPQHF